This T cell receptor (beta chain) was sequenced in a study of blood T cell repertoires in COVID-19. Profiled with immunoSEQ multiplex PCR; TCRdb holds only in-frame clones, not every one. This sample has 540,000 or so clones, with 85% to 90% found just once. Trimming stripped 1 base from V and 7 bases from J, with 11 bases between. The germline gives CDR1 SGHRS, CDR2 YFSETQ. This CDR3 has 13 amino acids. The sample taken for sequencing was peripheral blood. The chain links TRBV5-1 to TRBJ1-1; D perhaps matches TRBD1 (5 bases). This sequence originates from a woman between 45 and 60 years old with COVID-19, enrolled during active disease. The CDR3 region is CASSLSTAIEAFF. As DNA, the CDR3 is TGCGCCAGCAGCTTGTCGACAGCTATTGAAGCTTTCTTT.